This TCR beta chain was sequenced for a study of blood T cell repertoires in COVID-19. Study background: Whether acute or convalescent, the COVID-19 samples came from the United States, Italy and Spain. Sources were T cells, B-cell-depleted T cells, or PBMCs; the material itself was cDNA or gDNA.

Germline V lookup: CDR1 MGHRA, CDR2 YSYEKL. This CDR3 has 16 residues. Trimming took 5 bases from V and 0 from J; bases not matched to a gene: 6. This clone appeared once. As originally analysed: Using reference gene primer amplification, nucleated cell counts were estimated. Sequenced by immunoSEQ multiplex PCR; TCRdb stores in-frame clones only, minus some. V and J calls and clone size come straight from that table; D and trimming were deduced from the DNA. The sample shows roughly 140,000 clones, approximately 80% of them seen only once. The TCR comes from a woman in her 50s in a cohort sampled during active or convalescent COVID-19. The sample consisted of peripheral blood. The chain carries TRBV4-1 and TRBJ1-4; TRBD1 matches 7 bases. This chain's CDR3 is CASSRDRIATNEKLFF. The CDR3 nucleotides read TGCGCCAGCAGCAGGGACAGAATTGCAACTAATGAAAAACTGTTTTTT.